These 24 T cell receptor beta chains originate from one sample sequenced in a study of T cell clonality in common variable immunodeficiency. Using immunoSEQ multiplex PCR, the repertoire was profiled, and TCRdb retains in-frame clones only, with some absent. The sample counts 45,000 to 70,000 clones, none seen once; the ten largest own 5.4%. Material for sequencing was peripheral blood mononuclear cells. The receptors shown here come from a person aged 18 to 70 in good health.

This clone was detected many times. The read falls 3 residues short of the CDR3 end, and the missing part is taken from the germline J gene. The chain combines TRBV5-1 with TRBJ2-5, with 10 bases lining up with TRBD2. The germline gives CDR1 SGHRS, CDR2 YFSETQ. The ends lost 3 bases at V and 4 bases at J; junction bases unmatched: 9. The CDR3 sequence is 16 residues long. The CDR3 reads CASSSRRASGRETQYF. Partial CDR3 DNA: TGCGCCAGCAGCTCTCGGCGGGCTAGCGGGAGAGAGACC. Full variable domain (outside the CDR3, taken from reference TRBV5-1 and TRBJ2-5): KAGVTQTPRYLIKTRGQQVTLSCSPISGHRSVSWYQQTPGQGLQFLFEYFSETQRNKGNFPGRFSGRQFSNSRSEMNVSTLELGDSALYLCASSSRRASGRETQYFGPGTRLLVL.

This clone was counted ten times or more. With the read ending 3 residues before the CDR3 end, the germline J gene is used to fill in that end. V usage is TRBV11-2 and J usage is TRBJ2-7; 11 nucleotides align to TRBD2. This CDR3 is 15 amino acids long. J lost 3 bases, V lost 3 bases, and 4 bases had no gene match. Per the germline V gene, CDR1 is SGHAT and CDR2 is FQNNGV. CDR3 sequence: CASSLGLAEVYEQYF. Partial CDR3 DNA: TGTGCCAGCAGCTTGGGACTAGCGGAAGTCTACGAG.

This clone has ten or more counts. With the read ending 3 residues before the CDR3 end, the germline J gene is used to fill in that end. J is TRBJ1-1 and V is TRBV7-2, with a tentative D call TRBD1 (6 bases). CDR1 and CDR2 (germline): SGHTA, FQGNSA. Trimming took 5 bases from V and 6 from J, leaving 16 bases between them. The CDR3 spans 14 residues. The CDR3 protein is CASSPVTGISEAFF. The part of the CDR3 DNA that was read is TGTGCCAGCAGCCCCGTAACAGGGATTTCTGAA.

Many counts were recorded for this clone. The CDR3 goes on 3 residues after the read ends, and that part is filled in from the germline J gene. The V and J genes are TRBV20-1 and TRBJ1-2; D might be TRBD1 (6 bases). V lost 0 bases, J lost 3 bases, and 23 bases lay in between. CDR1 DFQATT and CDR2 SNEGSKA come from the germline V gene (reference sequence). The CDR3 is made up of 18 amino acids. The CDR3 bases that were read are TGCAGTGCTAGAGATTACCGCGGGGGGGGCGCCACTTACTATGGC. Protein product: CSARDYRGGGATYYG. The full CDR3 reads CSARDYRGGGATYYGYTF.

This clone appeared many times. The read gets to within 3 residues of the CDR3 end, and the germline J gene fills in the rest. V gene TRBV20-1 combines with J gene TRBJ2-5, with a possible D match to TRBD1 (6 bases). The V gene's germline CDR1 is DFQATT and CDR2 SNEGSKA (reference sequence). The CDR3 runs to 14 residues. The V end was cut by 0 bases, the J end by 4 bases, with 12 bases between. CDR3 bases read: TGCAGTGCTAGAGATCGCAGGGGAGTAGAGACC. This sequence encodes CSARDRRGVET. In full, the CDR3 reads CSARDRRGVETQYF.

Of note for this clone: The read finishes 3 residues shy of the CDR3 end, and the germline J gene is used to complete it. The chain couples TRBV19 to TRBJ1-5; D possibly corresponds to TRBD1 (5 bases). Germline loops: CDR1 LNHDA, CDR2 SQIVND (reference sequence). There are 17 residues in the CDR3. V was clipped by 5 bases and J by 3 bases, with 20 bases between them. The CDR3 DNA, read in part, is TGTGCCAGTAGTCTACGGAGGTGGCAGGGCCCCAATCAGCCC. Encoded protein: CASSLRRWQGPNQP. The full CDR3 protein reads CASSLRRWQGPNQPQHF.

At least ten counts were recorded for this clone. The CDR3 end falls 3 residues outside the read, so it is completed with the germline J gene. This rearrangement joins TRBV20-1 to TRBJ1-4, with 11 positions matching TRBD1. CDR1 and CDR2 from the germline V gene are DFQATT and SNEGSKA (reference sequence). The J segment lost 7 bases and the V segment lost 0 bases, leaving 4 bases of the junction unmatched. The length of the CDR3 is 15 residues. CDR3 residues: CSARDQGQGVEKLFF. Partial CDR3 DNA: TGCAGTGCTAGAGATCAGGGACAGGGGGTTGAAAAA.

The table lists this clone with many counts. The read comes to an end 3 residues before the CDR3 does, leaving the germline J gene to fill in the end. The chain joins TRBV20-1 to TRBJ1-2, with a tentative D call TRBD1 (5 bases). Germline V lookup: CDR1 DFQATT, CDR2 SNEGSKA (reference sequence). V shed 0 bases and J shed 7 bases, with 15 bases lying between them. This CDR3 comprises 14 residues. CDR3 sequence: CSARDLWQGGGYTF. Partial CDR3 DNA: TGCAGTGCTAGAGATCTTTGGCAGGGAGGTGGC.

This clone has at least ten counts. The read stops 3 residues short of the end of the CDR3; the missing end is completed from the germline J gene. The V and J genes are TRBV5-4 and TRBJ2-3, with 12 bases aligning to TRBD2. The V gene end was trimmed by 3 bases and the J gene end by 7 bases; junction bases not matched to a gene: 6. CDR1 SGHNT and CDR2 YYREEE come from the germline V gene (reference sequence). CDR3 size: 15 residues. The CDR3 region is CASSSGLAGINTQYF. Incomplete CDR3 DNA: TGTGCCAGCAGCTCTGGACTAGCGGGGATCAATACG. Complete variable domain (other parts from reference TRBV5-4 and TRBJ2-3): ETGVTQSPTHLIKTRGQQVTLRCSSQSGHNTVSWYQQALGQGPQFIFQYYREEENGRGNFPPRFSGLQFPNYSSELNVNALELDDSALYLCASSSGLAGINTQYFGPGTRLTVL.

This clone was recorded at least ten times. CDR3 bases read: TGTGCCAGCAGTTACTCTCCAGGGTCGAACTATGGC. Translated: CASSYSPGSNYG. The full CDR3 protein is CASSYSPGSNYGYTF. The chain joins TRBV6-2 or TRBV6-3 to TRBJ1-2; D possibly corresponds to TRBD1 (5 bases). The read halts 3 residues ahead of the CDR3 end, with the missing end drawn from the germline J gene. The germline gives CDR1 MNHEY, CDR2 SVGEGT. With 0 bases removed from V and 2 bases from J, the gap between germline ends came to 10 bases. The CDR3 consists of 15 residues.

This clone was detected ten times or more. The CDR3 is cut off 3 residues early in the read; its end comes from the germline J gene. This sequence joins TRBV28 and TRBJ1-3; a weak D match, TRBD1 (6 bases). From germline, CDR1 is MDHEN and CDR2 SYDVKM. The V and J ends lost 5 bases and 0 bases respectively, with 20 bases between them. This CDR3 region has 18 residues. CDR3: CASSPPPGHLISGNTIYF. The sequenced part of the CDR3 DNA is TGTGCCAGCAGTCCGCCCCCGGGACATCTTATCTCTGGAAACACC.

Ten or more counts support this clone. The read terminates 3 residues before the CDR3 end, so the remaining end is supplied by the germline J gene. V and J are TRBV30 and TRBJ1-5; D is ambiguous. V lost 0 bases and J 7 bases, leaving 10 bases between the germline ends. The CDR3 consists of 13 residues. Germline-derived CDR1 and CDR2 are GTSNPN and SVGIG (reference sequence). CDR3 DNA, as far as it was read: TGTGCCTGGAGTGTTGGTTTTGGCCAGCCC. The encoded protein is CAWSVGFGQP. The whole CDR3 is CAWSVGFGQPQHF.

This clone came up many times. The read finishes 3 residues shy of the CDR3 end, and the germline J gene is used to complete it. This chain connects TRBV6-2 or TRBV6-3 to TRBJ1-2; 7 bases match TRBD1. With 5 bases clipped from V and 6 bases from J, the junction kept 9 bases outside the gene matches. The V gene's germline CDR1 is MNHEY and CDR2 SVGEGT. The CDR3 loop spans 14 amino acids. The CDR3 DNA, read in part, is TGTGCCAGCAGTCAGACCCGACAGGGCGATGGC. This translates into CASSQTRQGDG. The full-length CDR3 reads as CASSQTRQGDGYTF.

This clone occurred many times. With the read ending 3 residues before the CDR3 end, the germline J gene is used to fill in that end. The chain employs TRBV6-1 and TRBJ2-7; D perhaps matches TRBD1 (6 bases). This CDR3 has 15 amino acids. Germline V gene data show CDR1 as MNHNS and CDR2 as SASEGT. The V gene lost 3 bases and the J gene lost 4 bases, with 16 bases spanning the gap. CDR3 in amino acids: CASSEAYRVGYEQYF. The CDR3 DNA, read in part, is TGTGCCAGCAGTGAGGCATACAGGGTTGGGTACGAG.

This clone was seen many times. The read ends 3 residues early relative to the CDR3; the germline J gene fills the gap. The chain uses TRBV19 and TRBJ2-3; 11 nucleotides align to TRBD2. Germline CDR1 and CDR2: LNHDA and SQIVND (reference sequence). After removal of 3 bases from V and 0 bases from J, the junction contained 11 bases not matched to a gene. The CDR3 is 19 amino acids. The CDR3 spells CASSMDLAGGFSSTDTQYF. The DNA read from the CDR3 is TGTGCCAGTAGTATGGATCTAGCGGGAGGCTTCTCTAGCACAGATACG.

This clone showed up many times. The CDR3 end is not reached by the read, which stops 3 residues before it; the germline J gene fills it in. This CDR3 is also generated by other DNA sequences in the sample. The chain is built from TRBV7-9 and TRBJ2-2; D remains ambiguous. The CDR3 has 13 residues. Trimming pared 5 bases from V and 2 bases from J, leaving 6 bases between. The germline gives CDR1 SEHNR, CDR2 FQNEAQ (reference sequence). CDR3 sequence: CASSISNTGELFF. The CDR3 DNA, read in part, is TGTGCCAGCAGCATTAGTAACACCGGGGAG.

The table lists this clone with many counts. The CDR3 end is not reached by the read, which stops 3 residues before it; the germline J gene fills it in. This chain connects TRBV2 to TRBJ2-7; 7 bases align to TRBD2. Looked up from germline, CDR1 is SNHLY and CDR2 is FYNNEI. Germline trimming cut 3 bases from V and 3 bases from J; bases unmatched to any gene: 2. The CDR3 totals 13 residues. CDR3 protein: CASSDTSDYEQYF. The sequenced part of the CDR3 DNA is TGTGCCAGCAGTGATACTAGCGACTACGAG.

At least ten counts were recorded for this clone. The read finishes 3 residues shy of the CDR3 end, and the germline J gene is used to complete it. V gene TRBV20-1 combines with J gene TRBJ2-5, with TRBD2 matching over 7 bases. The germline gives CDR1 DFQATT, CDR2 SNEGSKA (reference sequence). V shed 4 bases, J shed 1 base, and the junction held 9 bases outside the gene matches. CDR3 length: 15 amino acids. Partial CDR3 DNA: TGCAGTGCTAATGGGGCTAGCGGACGCCAAGAGACC. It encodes CSANGASGRQET. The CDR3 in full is CSANGASGRQETQYF.

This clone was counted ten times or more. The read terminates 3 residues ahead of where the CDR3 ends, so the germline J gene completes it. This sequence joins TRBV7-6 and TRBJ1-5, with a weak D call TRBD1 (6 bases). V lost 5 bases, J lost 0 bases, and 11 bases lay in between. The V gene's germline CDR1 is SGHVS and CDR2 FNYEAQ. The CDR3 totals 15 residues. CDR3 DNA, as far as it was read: TGTGCCAGCAGCGCGGGACATAATAGCAATCAGCCC. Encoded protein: CASSAGHNSNQP. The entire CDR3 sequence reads CASSAGHNSNQPQHF.

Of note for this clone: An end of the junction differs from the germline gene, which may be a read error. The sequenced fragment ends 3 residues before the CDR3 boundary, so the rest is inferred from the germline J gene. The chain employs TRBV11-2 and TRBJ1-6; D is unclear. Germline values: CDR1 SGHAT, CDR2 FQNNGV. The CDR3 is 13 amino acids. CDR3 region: CANSFETYSPLHF. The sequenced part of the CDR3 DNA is TGTGCCAACAGCTTTGAAACTTATTCACCC.

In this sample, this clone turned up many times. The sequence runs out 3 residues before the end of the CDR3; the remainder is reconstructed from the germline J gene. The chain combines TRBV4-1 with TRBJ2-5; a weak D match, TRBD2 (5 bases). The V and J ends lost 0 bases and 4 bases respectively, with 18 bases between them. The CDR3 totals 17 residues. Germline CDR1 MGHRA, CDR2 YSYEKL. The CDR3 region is CASSQDLTSGVGETQYF. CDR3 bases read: TGCGCCAGCAGCCAAGATTTAACTTCCGGGGTCGGAGAGACC.

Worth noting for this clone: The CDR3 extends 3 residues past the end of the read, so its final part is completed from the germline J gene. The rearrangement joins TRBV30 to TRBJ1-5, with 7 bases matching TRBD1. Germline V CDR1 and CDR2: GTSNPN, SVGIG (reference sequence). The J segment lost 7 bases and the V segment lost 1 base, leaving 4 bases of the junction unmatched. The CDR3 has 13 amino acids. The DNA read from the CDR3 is TGTGCCTGGAGTGGGGAGGGGGCCCAGCCC. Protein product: CAWSGEGAQP. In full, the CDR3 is CAWSGEGAQPQHF.

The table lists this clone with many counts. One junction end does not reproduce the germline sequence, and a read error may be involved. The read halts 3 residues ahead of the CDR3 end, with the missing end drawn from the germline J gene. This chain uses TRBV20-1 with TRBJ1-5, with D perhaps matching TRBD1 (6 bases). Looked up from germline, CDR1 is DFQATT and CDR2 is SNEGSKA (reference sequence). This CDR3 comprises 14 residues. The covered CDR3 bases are TGCAGTGCCAGAGCGGCAGGGGTAAATCAGCCC. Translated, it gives CSARAAGVNQP. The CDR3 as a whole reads CSARAAGVNQPQHF.

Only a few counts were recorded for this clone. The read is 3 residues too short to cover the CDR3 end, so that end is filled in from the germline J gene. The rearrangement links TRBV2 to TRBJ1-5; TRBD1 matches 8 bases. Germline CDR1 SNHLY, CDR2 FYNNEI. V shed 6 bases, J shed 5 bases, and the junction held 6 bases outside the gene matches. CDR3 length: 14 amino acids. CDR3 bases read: TGTGCCAGCAGGATGGACAGGGACCATCAGCCC. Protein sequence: CASRMDRDHQP. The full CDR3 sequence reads CASRMDRDHQPQHF.